The rows below give T cell receptor beta chains drawn from one sample of a study of T cell responses to AZD1222 COVID-19 vaccine. Data came from immunoSEQ multiplex PCR; TCRdb stores just in-frame clones and leaves some out. The sample contains more than 100,000 clones, roughly 85% of which appear only once. This sample comprised peripheral blood, obtained on day 0 of AZD1222 vaccination. These TCRs come from an adult in good health. Both conserved end residues are part of each CDR3.

CDR3	V	J
CSVGHTGELFF	TRBV29-1	TRBJ2-2
CASSLSKKPDYEQYF	TRBV27	TRBJ2-7
CASSSDRGLNEQYF	TRBV5-8	TRBJ2-7
CATSDFWDRVEVSTEAFF	TRBV24-1	TRBJ1-1
CATATGGFGSPLHF	TRBV19	TRBJ1-6
CASSLAGAEQYF	TRBV5-1	TRBJ2-7
CASSAGGALLVPKAFF	TRBV2	TRBJ1-1
CSGRASGGHNEQFF	TRBV29-1	TRBJ2-1
CASSHMGGRSYNEQFF	TRBV3-1/TRBV3-2	TRBJ2-1
CASSLSDLAGGLNIQYF	TRBV4-2	TRBJ2-4
CATSKTGVVTIYF	TRBV15	TRBJ1-3
CASSSGQANQETQYF	TRBV27	TRBJ2-5
CASSPGLAGGHEQYF	TRBV28	TRBJ2-7
CASSSRTGGNEQYF	TRBV7-2	TRBJ2-7
CASSRGNTGELFF	TRBV27	TRBJ2-2
CASSLAGDVYEQYF	TRBV7-9	TRBJ2-7
CASSKGEQGLTYEQYF	TRBV21-1	TRBJ2-7
CAISEGLPSYEQYF	TRBV10-3	TRBJ2-7
CASSYDRGRGETQYF	TRBV7-2	TRBJ2-5
CASSSGGFGELFF	TRBV7-3	TRBJ2-2
CATVGQPLYEQYF	TRBV28	TRBJ2-7
CASSQDPGQPLYEQYF	TRBV4-1	TRBJ2-7
CASSLVGSLRGYTF	TRBV5-4	TRBJ1-2
CASSLLSGYTF	TRBV3-1/TRBV3-2	TRBJ1-2
CASSIQGLAGGLSYEQYF	TRBV19	TRBJ2-7